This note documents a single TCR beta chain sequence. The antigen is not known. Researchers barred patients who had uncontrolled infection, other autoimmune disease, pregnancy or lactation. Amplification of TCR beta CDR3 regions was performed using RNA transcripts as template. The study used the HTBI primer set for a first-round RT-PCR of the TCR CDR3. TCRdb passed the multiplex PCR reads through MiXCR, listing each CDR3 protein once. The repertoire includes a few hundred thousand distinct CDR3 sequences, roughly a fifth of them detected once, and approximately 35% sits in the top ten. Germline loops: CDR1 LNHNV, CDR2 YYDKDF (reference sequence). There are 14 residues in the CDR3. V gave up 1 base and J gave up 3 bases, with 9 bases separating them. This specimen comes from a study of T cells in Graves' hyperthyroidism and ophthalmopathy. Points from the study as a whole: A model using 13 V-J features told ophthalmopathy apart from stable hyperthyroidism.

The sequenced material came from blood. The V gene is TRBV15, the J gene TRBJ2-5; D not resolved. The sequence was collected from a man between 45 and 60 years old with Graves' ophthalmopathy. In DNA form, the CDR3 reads TGTGCCACCAGCAGAGTAATTAAGAAAGAGACCCAGTACTTC. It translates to CATSRVIKKETQYF.